This TCR beta chain was captured by sequencing in a study of T cell responses to AZD1222 COVID-19 vaccine. Findings and caveats of the study: There were mostly white British donors and more females than males, and clonal diversity was possibly underestimated. Close to half of spike-specific TCRs reportedly recognize unmutated variant regions. Repertoires in all cases were sampled only once the peak T cell response had passed. The span of vaccine-associated CD4 TCRs extended across spike, with dominance at 160-218 and 743-854.

Per the germline V gene, CDR1 is SGHVS and CDR2 is FNYEAQ. The CDR3 consists of 17 residues. V gave up 1 base and J gave up 2 bases; unmatched junction bases: 8. Remarks on this clone: Its antigen is not known.

Repertoires were generated with immunoSEQ multiplex PCR, while TCRdb's copy carries only in-frame clones and drops some. The repertoire includes 140,000 to 150,000 clones, about nine tenths of them detected once, and roughly 2.9% sits in the top ten. The receptor comes from an adult in good health. The source was peripheral blood, collected on day 0 of MenACWY control vaccination. The genes are TRBV7-6 and TRBJ2-1; the match to TRBD2 covers 7 bases. CDR3 bases: TGTGCCAGCAGCTTAGAGACGGCTAGCGGCACCTACAATGAGCAGTTCTTC. This encodes CASSLETASGTYNEQFF.